This T cell receptor (beta chain) originates from a study of CD8 T cells in Susac syndrome. Germline V gene lookup returns CDR1 MNHEY and CDR2 SVGEGT. This CDR3 is 11 amino acids long. The V gene lost 5 bases and the J gene lost 7 bases, with 9 bases spanning the gap. It was with random hexamers that about 0.45 to 1 ug RNA was reverse transcribed. Amplification of TCR beta CDR3 was carried out by immunoSEQ multiplex PCR, which covered 54 Vbeta and 13 Jbeta segments. Each CDR3 protein gets one entry after TCRdb re-called the immunoSEQ multiplex PCR reads with MiXCR. The sample includes 100,000 to 150,000 distinct CDR3 sequences, roughly 94% of them seen just once. This clonotype was found a few times. TCR beta sequencing was performed on blood CD8+ and CD4+ T cells.

This sequence originates from a human donor with multiple sclerosis. The gene calls are TRBV6-2 or TRBV6-3 and TRBJ2-7; D is unclear. Source material: CD4+ T cells from PBMCs. CDR3 sequence (DNA): TGTGCCAGCAGTCTGAGTTGGGAGCAGTACTTC. Amino acids: CASSLSWEQYF.